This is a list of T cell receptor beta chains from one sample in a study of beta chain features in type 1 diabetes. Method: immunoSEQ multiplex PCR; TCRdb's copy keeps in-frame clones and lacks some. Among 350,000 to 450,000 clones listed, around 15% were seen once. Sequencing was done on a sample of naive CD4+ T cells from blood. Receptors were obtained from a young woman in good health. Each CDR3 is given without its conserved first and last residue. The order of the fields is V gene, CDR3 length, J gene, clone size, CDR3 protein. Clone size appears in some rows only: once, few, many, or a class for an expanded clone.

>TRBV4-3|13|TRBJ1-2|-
ASRPSLVVGYGYT
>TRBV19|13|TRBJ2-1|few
ASDPVAGGVNEQF
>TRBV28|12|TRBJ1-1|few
AAHPPDRNTEAF
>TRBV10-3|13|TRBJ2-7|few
AISEPDRTPYEQY
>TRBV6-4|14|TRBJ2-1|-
ASSDSDSPVGNEQF
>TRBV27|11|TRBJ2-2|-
ASSFYNTGELF
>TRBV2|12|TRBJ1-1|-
ASKSEILNTEAF
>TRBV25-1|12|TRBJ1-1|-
ASSETGKSTEAF
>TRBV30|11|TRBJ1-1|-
AWKSIWNTEAF
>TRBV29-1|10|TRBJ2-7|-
SVGEGAREQY
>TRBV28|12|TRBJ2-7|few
ASSLDGGIYEQY
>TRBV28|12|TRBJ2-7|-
ASSGQGASYEQY
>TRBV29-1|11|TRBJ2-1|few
SVDRDYLNEQF
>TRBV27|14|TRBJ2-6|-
ASSTPRDSGANVLT
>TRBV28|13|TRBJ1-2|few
ASSPRDRPSKGYT
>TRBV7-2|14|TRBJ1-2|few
ASSPVTGNPSYGYT
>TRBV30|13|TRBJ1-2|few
AWKSGTGFFYGYT
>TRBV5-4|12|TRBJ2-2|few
ASRLAGVGGELF
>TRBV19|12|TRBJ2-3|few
ASSSGEWADTQY
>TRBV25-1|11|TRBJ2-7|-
ASSVAGATEQY
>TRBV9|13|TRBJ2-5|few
ASSVAARSEETQY
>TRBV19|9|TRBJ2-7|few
ASRRGSEQY
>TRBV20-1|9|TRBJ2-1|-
SLSDVYGQF
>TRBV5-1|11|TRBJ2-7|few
ASSLGQSYEQY
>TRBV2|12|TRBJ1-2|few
ASSERQGRNGYT
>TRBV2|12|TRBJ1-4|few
ASRRTGGGEKLF
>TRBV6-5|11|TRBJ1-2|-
ASSQGNGYGYT
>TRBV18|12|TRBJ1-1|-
ASSPPGARTEAF
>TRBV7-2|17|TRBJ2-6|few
ASSLDRSGRASGANVLT
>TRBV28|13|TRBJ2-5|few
ASSLAGGALETQY
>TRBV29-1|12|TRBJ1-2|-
SVSGGGNLYGYT
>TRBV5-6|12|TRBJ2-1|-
ASSLAVAYNEQF
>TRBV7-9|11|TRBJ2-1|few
ASSRSSYNEQF
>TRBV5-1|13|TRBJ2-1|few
ASSLVGQGANEQF
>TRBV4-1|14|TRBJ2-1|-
ASSQGIQGRRNEQF